This T cell receptor (beta chain) was profiled in a study of cytotoxic CD8 clonotypes in ibrutinib-treated CLL. Study-level background: For this cohort, patients were ten to eleven relapsed/refractory and some 15 treatment-naive, while under 18 were IGHV unmutated.

This clone appeared a single time. The data were produced by immunoSEQ multiplex PCR, yet TCRdb's version contains in-frame clones alone and is incomplete. Of around 310,000 clones in the sample, around four fifths were seen once. Germline lookup yields CDR1 MGHDK and CDR2 SYGVNS. The trim removed 6 bases at V and 0 bases at J, leaving 4 bases unmatched. This CDR3 has 15 residues. The receptor comes from a human donor with chronic lymphocytic leukemia. This sample comprised PBMCs, obtained before ibrutinib treatment. The rearrangement links TRBV25-1 to TRBJ2-2, with 7 nucleotides matching TRBD2. In DNA, the CDR3 is TGTGCCAGCAGGATTGGACTAGCGAACACCGGGGAGCTGTTTTTT. Its protein product is CASRIGLANTGELFF.